Sequencing of this T cell receptor (beta chain) was carried out in a study of T cell responses to AZD1222 COVID-19 vaccine. In regard to this clone: Its specificity is not known.

Clones were sequenced by immunoSEQ multiplex PCR, and TCRdb holds only the in-frame ones, with some missing. The sample contains tens of thousands of clones, roughly 89% of which appear only once. This CDR3 contains 13 residues. The V and J ends lost 0 bases and 3 bases respectively, with 6 bases between them. Germline V gene data show CDR1 as ENHRY and CDR2 as SYGVKD. Study observations and caveats: In the spike-specific TCR repertoire, nearly half reportedly target unmutated variant regions. White British ancestry dominated among donors, who included more females, and clonal diversity was possibly underestimated. Dominant at 160-218 and 743-854, vaccine-associated CD4 TCRs also spanned spike. Repertoire sampling happened only post peak T cell response.

Sequencing was performed on peripheral blood, taken on day 0 of AZD1222 vaccination. The genes are TRBV10-3 and TRBJ2-7; D is unclear. This TCR was recovered from an adult in good health. CDR3 sequence (DNA): TGTGCCATCAGTGAGTCGGGAAACTACGAGCAGTACTTC. Translating gives CAISESGNYEQYF.